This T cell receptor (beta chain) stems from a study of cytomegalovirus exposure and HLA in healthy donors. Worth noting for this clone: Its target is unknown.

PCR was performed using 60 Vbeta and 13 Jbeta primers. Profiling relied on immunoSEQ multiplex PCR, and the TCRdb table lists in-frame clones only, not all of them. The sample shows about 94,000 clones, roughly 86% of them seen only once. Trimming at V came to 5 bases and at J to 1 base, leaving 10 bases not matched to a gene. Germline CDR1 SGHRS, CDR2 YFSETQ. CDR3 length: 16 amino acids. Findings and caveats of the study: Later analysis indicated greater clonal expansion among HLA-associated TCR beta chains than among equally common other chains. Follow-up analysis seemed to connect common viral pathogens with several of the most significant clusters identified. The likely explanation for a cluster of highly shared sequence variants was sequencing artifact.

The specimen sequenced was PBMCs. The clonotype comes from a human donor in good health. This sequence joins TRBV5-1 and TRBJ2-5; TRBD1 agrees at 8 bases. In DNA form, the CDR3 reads TGCGCCAGCAGAACAAGCCCGGACAGGGTCCAAGAGACCCAGTACTTC. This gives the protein CASRTSPDRVQETQYF.